A selection of T cell receptor beta chains follows, all from one sample in a study of T cells in Graves' hyperthyroidism and ophthalmopathy. TCRdb re-called the multiplex PCR reads with MiXCR, one entry per CDR3 protein. The sample holds under 350,000 distinct CDR3 sequences, 15% to 20% seen once. Sequencing input: blood. The receptor source for this set is a woman between 45 and 60 years old with Graves' hyperthyroidism. Both conserved end residues are part of each CDR3. Part of the rows lack a size; the others show once, few, many or a class for expanded clones.

v_call	clone_size	j_call	cdr3_aa
TRBV6-1	many	TRBJ1-2	CASSPDRSYGYTF
TRBV18	many	TRBJ1-2	CASSRQDSYGYTF
TRBV28	many	TRBJ2-2	CASRGRLAGANTGELFF
TRBV2	.	TRBJ1-2	CASSEDLGYGYTF
TRBV19	once	TRBJ1-5	CASNVGQSSQPQHF
TRBV3-1	many	TRBJ2-7	CASSQADRAEQYF
TRBV12-3/TRBV12-4	.	TRBJ2-5	CASRLQDGVQETQYF
TRBV28	many	TRBJ1-1	CATRGTMNTEAFF
TRBV7-9	.	TRBJ2-7	CASSLGMSAHEQYF
TRBV7-6	.	TRBJ2-3	CASSFSGAPTDTQYF
TRBV7-3	.	TRBJ2-1	CASSPGREFAYNEQFF
TRBV7-2	.	TRBJ1-3	CASSRAQGRNTIYF
TRBV10-3	few	TRBJ2-3	CAISDGLAGADTQYF
TRBV5-8	many	TRBJ2-7	CASSLPGQGTYEQYF
TRBV5-1	.	TRBJ1-5	CASSLLRGKAQHF
TRBV15	.	TRBJ1-1	CATSRARVGTEASF
TRBV29-1	few	TRBJ1-1	CSVWVRSEAFF
TRBV19	.	TRBJ1-1	CASSNGEGTEAFF
TRBV6-2/TRBV6-3	.	TRBJ2-1	CASSYSRLAGGNYNEQFF
TRBV2	many	TRBJ1-1	CASSGSGLNTEAFF
TRBV4-1	many	TRBJ1-1	CASSQDGLRGTEAFF
TRBV11-2	many	TRBJ1-2	CASSAGTGDYGYTF
TRBV20-1	many	TRBJ2-1	CSARDPSLAGVYEQFF
TRBV19	few	TRBJ1-2	CASSEGERYTF
TRBV27	many	TRBJ1-6	CASRPLYGYNSPLHF
TRBV7-2	.	TRBJ1-2	CASSLGGSYTF
TRBV11-2	many	TRBJ2-1	CASSDAYNEQFF
TRBV30	many	TRBJ1-3	CAWSGPSGNTIYF
TRBV3-1	few	TRBJ2-1	CASRTSGANNEQFF
TRBV20-1	.	TRBJ1-4	CSAKYRGWNEKLFF
TRBV3-1	many	TRBJ1-6	CASSQRASTYNSPLHF
TRBV6-2/TRBV6-3	many	TRBJ2-1	CASSYSLAGDNEQFF
TRBV10-3	many	TRBJ1-2	CAISESTGQVYGYTF
TRBV6-1	.	TRBJ2-1	CATGTSGGAEQFF
TRBV7-9	.	TRBJ2-3	CASSLMAGETDTQYF
TRBV12-3/TRBV12-4	.	TRBJ2-1	CASRLSPPQGPLGNEQFF
TRBV7-8	.	TRBJ1-2	CASSSRGAANYGYTF
TRBV3-1	many	TRBJ1-5	CASSQAGNQPQHF
TRBV27	few	TRBJ2-3	CASSFVAGDTQYF
TRBV28	.	TRBJ1-5	CASSFQGQGSDQPQHF
TRBV6-5	many	TRBJ2-7	CASSYRTSGPYEQYF
TRBV3-1	few	TRBJ2-3	CASSRLTDMQYF